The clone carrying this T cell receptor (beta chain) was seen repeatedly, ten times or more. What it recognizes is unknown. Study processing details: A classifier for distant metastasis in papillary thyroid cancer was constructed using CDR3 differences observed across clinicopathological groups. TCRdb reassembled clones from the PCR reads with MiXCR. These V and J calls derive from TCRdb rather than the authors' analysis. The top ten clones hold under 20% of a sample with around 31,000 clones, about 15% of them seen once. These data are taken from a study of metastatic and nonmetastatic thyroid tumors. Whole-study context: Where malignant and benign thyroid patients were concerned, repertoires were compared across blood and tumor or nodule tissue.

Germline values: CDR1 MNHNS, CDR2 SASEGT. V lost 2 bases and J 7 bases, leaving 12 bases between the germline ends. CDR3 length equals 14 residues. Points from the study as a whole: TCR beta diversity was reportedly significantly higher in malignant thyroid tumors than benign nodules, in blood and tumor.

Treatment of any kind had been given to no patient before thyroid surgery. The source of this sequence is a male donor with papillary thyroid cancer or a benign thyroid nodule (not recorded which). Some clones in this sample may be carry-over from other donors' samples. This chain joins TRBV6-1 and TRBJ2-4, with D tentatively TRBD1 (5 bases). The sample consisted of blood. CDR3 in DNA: TGTGCCAGCAGTGAAACAGGTTCCACGAACATTCAGTACTTC. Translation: CASSETGSTNIQYF.